This T cell receptor beta chain originates from a study of PD-1 blockade in classical Hodgkin lymphoma. Overall study results and limits: Complete responders' baseline diversity resembled that of newly diagnosed patients. The drivers behind the repertoire differences, possibly disease activity or prior therapy, remain undefined.

V shed 0 bases, J shed 4 bases, and the junction held 10 bases outside the gene matches. Germline CDR1 and CDR2: SEHNR and FQNEAQ (reference sequence). CDR3 length equals 18 residues. The method was immunoSEQ multiplex PCR; TCRdb's version includes in-frame clones alone and lacks a portion of them. The profile shows approximately 29,000 clones, roughly 80% of them singletons. A remark on this clone: The antigen remains undetermined.

Time point noted: cycle 4 day 1 (C4D1), after 6 weeks of nivolumab. Every single patient, without exception, relapsed after autologous stem cell transplantation, and brentuximab vedotin exposure varied. Researchers report purifying CD4+ T cells from thawed PBMCs by magnetic negative selection. Relapsed/refractory classical Hodgkin lymphoma patients had complete, partial or progressive responses. The chain uses TRBV7-9 and TRBJ2-1; 9 bases map to TRBD2. Source: CD4+ T cells from blood, taken before the fourth cycle of nivolumab. The TCR was taken from a human donor with classical Hodgkin lymphoma. The CDR3: CASSLARNSGSSYNEQFF. The CDR3 DNA follows: TGTGCCAGCAGCTTAGCGAGAAATAGCGGGAGCTCGTACAATGAGCAGTTCTTC.